The next 26 T cell receptor beta chains were all read from a single sample in a study of blood T cell repertoires in COVID-19. Profiling relied on immunoSEQ multiplex PCR, and the TCRdb table lists in-frame clones only, not all of them. The table shows 300,000 to 400,000 clones, with 88% occurring only once. Sequenced sample: PBMCs or T cells enriched from blood (not recorded which). Every receptor here comes from a young woman who had recovered from COVID-19.

The rearrangement uses TRBV11-2 and TRBJ2-3; perhaps TRBD2 as D (7 bases). From germline, CDR1 is SGHAT and CDR2 FQNNGV. The CDR3 extends over 17 amino acids. Trimming removed 5 bases at V and 0 bases at J, with 18 bases between. In DNA form, the CDR3 reads TGTGCCAGCAGCGGGGGGAGGGGGAGGCCCAGCACAGATACGCAGTATTTT. This encodes CASSGGRGRPSTDTQYF.

The chain is built from TRBV5-1 and TRBJ2-7; TRBD1 matches at 8 bases. The germline CDR1 and CDR2 sequences are SGHRS and YFSETQ. The CDR3 sequence is 16 residues long. The V segment lost 4 bases and the J segment 4 bases; nucleotides outside the gene matches: 13. The CDR3 loop reads CASSTNPRGHHYEQYF. CDR3 DNA: TGCGCCAGCAGCACGAACCCCAGGGGGCATCATTACGAGCAGTACTTC. The whole variable domain, filled in from reference TRBV5-1 and TRBJ2-7, reads KAGVTQTPRYLIKTRGQQVTLSCSPISGHRSVSWYQQTPGQGLQFLFEYFSETQRNKGNFPGRFSGRQFSNSRSEMNVSTLELGDSALYLCASSTNPRGHHYEQYFGPGTRLTVT.

V usage is TRBV7-9 and J usage is TRBJ2-7, with D perhaps TRBD2 (6 bases). V was clipped by 5 bases and J by 5 bases, with 19 bases between them. The CDR3 sequence is 15 residues long. Germline lookup yields CDR1 SEHNR and CDR2 FQNEAQ (reference sequence). CDR3 nucleotide sequence: TGTGCCAGCAGCGACCGGGACTCCTTGGGGGACGAGCAGTACTTC. Translated, it gives CASSDRDSLGDEQYF.

This chain uses TRBV11-2 with TRBJ2-1; 9 nucleotides line up with TRBD2. CDR1 and CDR2 from the germline V gene are SGHAT and FQNNGV. V was clipped by 3 bases and J by 6 bases; unmatched bases: 6. There are 15 residues in the CDR3. For the CDR3, the DNA is TGTGCCAGCAGCTTCAGCGGGGGGACGGGCAATGAGCAGTTCTTC. Its protein is CASSFSGGTGNEQFF.

This chain links TRBV6-5 with TRBJ1-2, with 9 bases aligning to TRBD1. The V gene end was trimmed by 6 bases and the J gene end by 8 bases; junction bases not matched to a gene: 10. CDR3 size: 14 residues. The germline V gene encodes CDR1 MNHEY and CDR2 SVGAGI. The CDR3 region has the DNA TGTGCCAGCAGGAACTCCGGGACAGGGTCCGGCTACACCTTC. Translating it yields CASRNSGTGSGYTF.

CDR3 sequence (DNA): TGTGCCTGGAGTCTTCAGGGTTATGGCTACACCTTC. Protein: CAWSLQGYGYTF. The chain employs TRBV30 and TRBJ1-2; TRBD1 is a possible D gene (5 bases). The CDR3 is 12 residues long. Trimming pared 2 bases from V and 5 bases from J, leaving 9 bases between. Germline V gene sequence: CDR1 GTSNPN, CDR2 SVGIG (reference sequence).

The chain links TRBV5-1 to TRBJ1-2, with D possibly matching TRBD1 (6 bases). The CDR3 covers 13 residues. In germline, CDR1 is SGHRS, CDR2 YFSETQ. V was shortened by 7 bases and J by 1 base, with 11 bases between the two germline ends. The DNA of the CDR3 is TGCGCCAGCCGCCCGGACAGTAACTATGGCTACACCTTC. It codes for CASRPDSNYGYTF.

The V gene is TRBV7-9, the J gene TRBJ1-6, with 8 bases lining up with TRBD1. J lost 7 bases, V lost 4 bases, and 9 bases had no gene match. CDR3 length: 16 amino acids. Germline V gene sequence: CDR1 SEHNR, CDR2 FQNEAQ (reference sequence). CDR3 protein: CASSSPDRVVNSPLHF. CDR3 nucleotides: TGTGCCAGCAGCTCCCCGGACAGGGTAGTAAATTCACCCCTCCACTTT.

The chain carries TRBV4-3 and TRBJ1-4; TRBD1 matches at 8 bases. Trimming at V came to 0 bases and at J to 8 bases, leaving 5 bases not matched to a gene. CDR1 is LGHNA, CDR2 YSLEER, per germline. The CDR3 covers 15 residues. This CDR3 is CASSQDQGAGEKLFF. CDR3 DNA sequence: TGCGCCAGCAGCCAAGATCAGGGGGCGGGAGAAAAACTGTTTTTT.

This chain links TRBV3-1 (or the pseudogene TRBV3-2) with TRBJ1-3; maybe TRBD1 (5 bases). The V and J ends lost 3 bases and 4 bases respectively, with 13 bases between them. From germline, CDR1 is LGHDT and CDR2 YNNKEL (reference sequence). The CDR3 runs 15 residues. This chain's CDR3 is CASSQLEGRGNTIYF. CDR3 DNA: TGTGCCAGCAGCCAGTTGGAGGGGAGGGGAAACACCATATATTTT.

The chain combines TRBV15 with TRBJ1-4; 11 nucleotides align to TRBD1. The V and J ends lost 3 bases and 7 bases, in that order; junction bases with no gene match: 7. This CDR3 spans 16 amino acids. Germline CDR1 LNHNV, CDR2 YYDKDF (reference sequence). The CDR3 protein is CATSRLTGTGGEKLFF. For the CDR3, the DNA is TGTGCCACCAGCAGGCTAACCGGGACAGGGGGTGAAAAACTGTTTTTT.

V usage is TRBV28 and J usage is TRBJ2-7; no firm D call. V lost 3 bases to trimming and J lost 2 bases, with 5 bases between them. The CDR3 spans 12 residues. Germline V lookup: CDR1 MDHEN, CDR2 SYDVKM. CDR3 region: CASSFGAYEQYF. DNA of the CDR3: TGTGCCAGCAGTTTCGGAGCCTACGAGCAGTACTTC. Full variable domain (remainder filled in from reference TRBV28 and TRBJ2-7): DVKVTQSSRYLVKRTGEKVFLECVQDMDHENMFWYRQDPGLGLRLIYFSYDVKMKEKGDIPEGYSVSREKKERFSLILESASTNQTSMYLCASSFGAYEQYFGPGTRLTVT.

This clone was detected once. CDR3 nucleotides: TGTGCCACCAGCGTGGGGGACAGGGATAATGAAAAACTGTTTTTT. This translates into CATSVGDRDNEKLFF. This sequence joins TRBV15 and TRBJ1-4; 9 bases map to TRBD1. Trimming removed 5 bases from V and 4 bases from J; junction bases left unmatched: 5. The CDR3 is made up of 15 amino acids. CDR1 LNHNV and CDR2 YYDKDF come from the germline V gene (reference sequence). The variable domain in full, with the rest retrieved from reference TRBV15 and TRBJ1-4, is DAMVIQNPRYQVTQFGKPVTLSCSQTLNHNVMYWYQQKSSQAPKLLFHYYDKDFNNEADTPDNFQSRRPNTSFCFLDIRSPGLGDTAMYLCATSVGDRDNEKLFFGSGTQLSVL.

The V call is TRBV28, the J call TRBJ1-5; TRBD1 aligns across 8 bases. Germline lookup yields CDR1 MDHEN and CDR2 SYDVKM. The CDR3 covers 16 residues. Germline trimming cut 7 bases from V and 2 bases from J; bases unmatched to any gene: 10. The CDR3 region is CASTTHGTGGNQPQHF. The DNA for the CDR3 is TGTGCCAGCACCACCCATGGGACAGGCGGCAATCAGCCCCAGCATTTT.

J is TRBJ1-3 and V is TRBV9; TRBD1 agrees at 9 bases. J lost 4 bases, V lost 4 bases, and 9 bases had no gene match. The CDR3 runs 16 residues. Germline V gene data show CDR1 as SGDLS and CDR2 as YYNGEE. The CDR3: CASSPRDRVNGNTIYF. DNA of the CDR3: TGTGCCAGCAGCCCTCGGGACAGGGTTAACGGAAACACCATATATTTT.

This clone was seen many times. The chain carries TRBV9 and TRBJ2-1; D uncertain. The germline V gene has CDR1 SGDLS and CDR2 YYNGEE. Trimming left V 0 bases short and J 7 bases short, with 8 bases between. This CDR3 comprises 13 residues. The CDR3 is CASSVELWNEQFF. The CDR3, as DNA: TGTGCCAGCAGCGTAGAACTCTGGAATGAGCAGTTCTTC.

J is TRBJ1-6 and V is TRBV27; D unresolved. V was clipped by 0 bases and J by 8 bases, with 11 bases between them. CDR1 is MNHEY, CDR2 SMNVEV, per germline (reference sequence). This CDR3 is 15 amino acids long. CDR3 in amino acids: CASSLSPLQDSPLHF. The CDR3 DNA sequence: TGTGCCAGCAGTTTATCCCCATTACAAGATTCACCCCTCCACTTT.

The chain has TRBV5-1 and TRBJ2-5, with D tentatively TRBD2 (5 bases). CDR1 and CDR2 from the germline V gene are SGHRS and YFSETQ. V lost 4 bases to trimming and J lost 3 bases, with 10 bases between them. This CDR3 is 13 amino acids long. This chain's CDR3 is CASSPSGKETQYF. Here the CDR3 DNA reads TGCGCCAGCAGCCCAAGCGGAAAAGAGACCCAGTACTTC.

This clone was observed at least ten times. This rearrangement joins TRBV5-1 to TRBJ2-2; a possible D gene is TRBD2 (6 bases). V gave up 4 bases and J gave up 4 bases, with 14 bases separating them. This CDR3 is 15 amino acids long. The germline CDR1 and CDR2 sequences are SGHRS and YFSETQ. CDR3 nucleotide sequence: TGCGCCAGCAGCGGGACTGATCTGAGCACCGGGGAGCTGTTTTTT. It specifies CASSGTDLSTGELFF.

The CDR3 loop reads CASSPASGTEAFF. The DNA of the CDR3 is TGTGCCAGTAGTCCGGCTTCGGGCACTGAAGCTTTCTTT. This chain links TRBV19 with TRBJ1-1; no clear D gene. The germline CDR1 and CDR2 sequences are LNHDA and SQIVND (reference sequence). The CDR3 sequence is 13 residues long. V was cut by 5 bases and J by 4 bases, with 11 bases left in between.

The CDR3 spells CASSFSNWVYEQYF. In nucleotides, the CDR3 is TGTGCCAGCAGCTTTAGCAACTGGGTATACGAGCAGTACTTC. The V gene is TRBV7-2, the J gene TRBJ2-7; D unresolved. Per germline, CDR1 SGHTA and CDR2 FQGNSA. Trimming took 3 bases from V and 4 from J, leaving 13 bases between them. The CDR3 consists of 14 residues.

The gene calls are TRBV5-8 and TRBJ2-3; 8 bases align to TRBD2. With V trimmed by 1 base and J by 6 bases, 7 bases remained unmatched. This CDR3 is built from 15 residues. The germline V gene has CDR1 SGHTS and CDR2 YDEGEE. Written as DNA, the CDR3 is TGTGCCAGCAGCTTGTCCGGACTAGCTTTGGATACGCAGTATTTT. Its protein product is CASSLSGLALDTQYF.

The chain joins TRBV10-3 to TRBJ2-5; 11 nucleotides align to TRBD1. The length of the CDR3 is 15 residues. J lost 4 bases, V lost 2 bases, and 3 bases had no gene match. Germline V gene sequence: CDR1 ENHRY, CDR2 SYGVKD. Here the CDR3 DNA reads TGTGCCATCAGTGAGGCGGGACAGGGGGGAGAGACCCAGTACTTC. It codes for CAISEAGQGGETQYF.

The rearrangement links TRBV30 to TRBJ1-3; D not resolved. V was trimmed by 4 bases and J by 0 bases, leaving 4 bases between them. Germline values: CDR1 GTSNPN, CDR2 SVGIG (reference sequence). This CDR3 region has 12 residues. For the CDR3, the DNA is TGTGCCTGGACATCCTCTGGAAACACCATATATTTT. It translates to CAWTSSGNTIYF.

This clone was observed a single time. The chain combines TRBV5-3 with TRBJ2-1; 7 positions match TRBD1. TRBV5-3 is assigned to the ORF class and has an uncertain function. V gave up 3 bases and J gave up 8 bases; unmatched junction bases: 5. The CDR3 runs to 13 residues. The CDR3, as DNA: TGTGCCAGAAGCTGGCACAGGGGACATGAGCAGTTCTTC. Its protein product is CARSWHRGHEQFF.

This clone has a handful of counts. The rearrangement joins TRBV10-1 to TRBJ1-2, with 7 bases identical to TRBD1. J gave up 9 bases and V 6 bases, and 25 bases lay outside the gene matches. The CDR3 has 18 amino acids. CDR1 is WNHNN, CDR2 SYGVQD, per germline (reference sequence). The CDR3 reads CASRGTARGRSDRDSYTF. CDR3 DNA: TGCGCCAGCAGGGGGACAGCGAGGGGAAGATCCGACAGGGATAGCTACACCTTC.